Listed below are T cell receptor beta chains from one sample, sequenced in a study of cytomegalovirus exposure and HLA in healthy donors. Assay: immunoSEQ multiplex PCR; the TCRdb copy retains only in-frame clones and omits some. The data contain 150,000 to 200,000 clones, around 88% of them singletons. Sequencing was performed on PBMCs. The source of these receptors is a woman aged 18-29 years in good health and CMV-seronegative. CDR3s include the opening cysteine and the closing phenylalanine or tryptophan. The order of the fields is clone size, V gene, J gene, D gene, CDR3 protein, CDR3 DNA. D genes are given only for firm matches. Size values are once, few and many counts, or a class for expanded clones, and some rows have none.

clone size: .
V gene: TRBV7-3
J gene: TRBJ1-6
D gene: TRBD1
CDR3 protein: CASSLVGTDASPLHF
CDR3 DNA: TGTGCCAGCAGCTTAGTGGGGACAGACGCTTCACCCCTCCACTTT

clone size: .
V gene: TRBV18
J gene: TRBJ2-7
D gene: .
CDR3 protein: CASSPEAGFNYEQYF
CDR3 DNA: TGTGCCAGCTCACCAGAGGCAGGGTTCAACTACGAGCAGTACTTC

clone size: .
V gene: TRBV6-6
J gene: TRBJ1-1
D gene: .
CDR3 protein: CASSPVTVNTEAFF
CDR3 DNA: TGTGCCAGCAGTCCCGTTACGGTGAACACTGAAGCTTTCTTT

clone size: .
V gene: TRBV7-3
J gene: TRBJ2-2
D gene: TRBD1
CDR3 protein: CASSLLGQGGTGELFF
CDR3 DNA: TGTGCCAGCAGCTTATTGGGACAGGGGGGCACCGGGGAGCTGTTTTTT

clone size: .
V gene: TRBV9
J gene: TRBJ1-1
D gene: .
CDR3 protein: CASSANGQSEAFF
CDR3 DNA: TGTGCCAGCAGCGCCAACGGACAGAGTGAAGCTTTCTTT

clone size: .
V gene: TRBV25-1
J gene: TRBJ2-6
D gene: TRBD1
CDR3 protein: CASSGDRGGSGANVLTF
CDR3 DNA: TGTGCCAGCAGTGGGGACAGGGGAGGCTCTGGGGCCAACGTCCTGACTTTC

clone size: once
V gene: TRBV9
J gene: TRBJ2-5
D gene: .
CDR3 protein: CASSAGAQETQYF
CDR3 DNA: TGTGCCAGCAGCGCAGGGGCCCAAGAGACCCAGTACTTC

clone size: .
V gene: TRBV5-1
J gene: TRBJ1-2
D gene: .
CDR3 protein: CASSLDRAPNYGYTF
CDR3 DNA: TGCGCCAGCAGCTTGGACAGGGCCCCTAACTATGGCTACACCTTC

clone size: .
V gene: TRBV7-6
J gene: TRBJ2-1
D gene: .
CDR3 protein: CASSLGVNEQFF
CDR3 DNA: TGTGCCAGCAGCTTAGGTGTAAATGAGCAGTTCTTC

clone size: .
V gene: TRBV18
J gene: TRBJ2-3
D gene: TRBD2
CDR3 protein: CASSLTGSGGDTQYF
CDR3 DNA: TGTGCCAGCTCATTGACGGGGAGCGGGGGAGATACGCAGTATTTT

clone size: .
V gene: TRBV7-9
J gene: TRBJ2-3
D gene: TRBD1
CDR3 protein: CASRGQWTSATDTQYF
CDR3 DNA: TGTGCCAGCAGGGGACAGTGGACTTCGGCCACAGATACGCAGTATTTT

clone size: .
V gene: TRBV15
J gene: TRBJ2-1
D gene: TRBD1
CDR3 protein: CATSSGQGAPYNEQFF
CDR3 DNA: TGTGCCACCAGCAGTGGACAGGGGGCACCCTACAATGAGCAGTTCTTC

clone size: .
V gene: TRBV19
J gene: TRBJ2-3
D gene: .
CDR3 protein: CASSIPLGRGASDTQYF
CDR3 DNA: TGTGCCAGTAGTATACCCTTGGGTCGTGGGGCCTCCGATACGCAGTATTTT

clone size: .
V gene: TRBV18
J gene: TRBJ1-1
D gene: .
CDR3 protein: CASSPLVESNTEAFF
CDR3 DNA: TGTGCCAGCTCACCACTTGTGGAGTCGAACACTGAAGCTTTCTTT

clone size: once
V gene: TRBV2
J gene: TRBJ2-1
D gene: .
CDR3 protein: CASRYSDLFSYNEQFF
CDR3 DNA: TGTGCCAGCAGATATAGCGACCTCTTCTCCTACAATGAGCAGTTCTTC

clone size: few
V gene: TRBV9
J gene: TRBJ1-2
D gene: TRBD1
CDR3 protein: CASSIQGAGGYTF
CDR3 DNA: TGTGCCAGCAGCATTCAGGGGGCAGGAGGCTACACCTTC

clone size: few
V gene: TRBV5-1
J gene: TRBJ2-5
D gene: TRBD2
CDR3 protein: CASSLASGGKETQYF
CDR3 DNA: TGCGCCAGCAGCTTGGCCTCGGGGGGGAAAGAGACCCAGTACTTC

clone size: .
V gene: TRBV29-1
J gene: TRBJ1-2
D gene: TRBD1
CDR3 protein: CSAGTGYGYTF
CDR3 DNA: TGCAGCGCCGGGACAGGTTATGGCTACACCTTC

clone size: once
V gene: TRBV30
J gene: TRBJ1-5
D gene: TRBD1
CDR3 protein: CAWGGTGGQPQHF
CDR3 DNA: TGTGCCTGGGGCGGGACAGGGGGTCAGCCCCAGCATTTT

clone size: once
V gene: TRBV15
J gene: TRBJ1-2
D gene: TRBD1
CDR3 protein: CATSPRTGSYGYTF
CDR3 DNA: TGTGCCACCAGCCCAAGGACAGGCAGCTATGGCTACACCTTC

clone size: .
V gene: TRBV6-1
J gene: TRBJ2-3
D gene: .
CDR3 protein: CASSSGSSTDTQYF
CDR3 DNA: TGTGCCAGCAGTTCCGGGTCTAGCACAGATACGCAGTATTTT

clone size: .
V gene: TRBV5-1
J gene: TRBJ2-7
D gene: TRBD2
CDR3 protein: CASSFRIAGEISYEQYF
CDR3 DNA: TGCGCCAGCAGCTTCCGGATTGCGGGGGAGATATCCTACGAGCAGTACTTC

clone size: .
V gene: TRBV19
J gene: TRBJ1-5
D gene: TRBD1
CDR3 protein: CASSIDRGLAGQPQHF
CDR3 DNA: TGTGCCAGTAGTATCGACAGGGGGCTGGCTGGTCAGCCCCAGCATTTT

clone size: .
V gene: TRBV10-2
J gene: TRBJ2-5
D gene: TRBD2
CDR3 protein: CASRRLAGDQETQYF
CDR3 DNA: TGCGCCAGCAGGCGACTAGCGGGAGATCAAGAGACCCAGTACTTC

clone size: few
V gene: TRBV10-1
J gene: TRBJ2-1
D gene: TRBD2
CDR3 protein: CASTYSGAGGGEQFF
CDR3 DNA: TGCGCCAGCACCTACTCCGGGGCGGGAGGAGGTGAGCAGTTCTTC

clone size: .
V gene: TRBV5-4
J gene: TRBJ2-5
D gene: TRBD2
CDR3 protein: CASSFGAGGEETQYF
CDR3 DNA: TGTGCCAGCAGCTTCGGAGCGGGGGGTGAAGAGACCCAGTACTTC

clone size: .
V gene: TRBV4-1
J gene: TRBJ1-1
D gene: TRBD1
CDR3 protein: CASSRRQGDTEAFF
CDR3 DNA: TGCGCCAGCAGCCGCAGACAGGGGGACACTGAAGCTTTCTTT

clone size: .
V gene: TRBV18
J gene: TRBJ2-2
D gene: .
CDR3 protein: CASSPSTGSAGELFF
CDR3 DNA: TGTGCCAGCTCACCTTCAACAGGGTCCGCCGGGGAGCTGTTTTTT